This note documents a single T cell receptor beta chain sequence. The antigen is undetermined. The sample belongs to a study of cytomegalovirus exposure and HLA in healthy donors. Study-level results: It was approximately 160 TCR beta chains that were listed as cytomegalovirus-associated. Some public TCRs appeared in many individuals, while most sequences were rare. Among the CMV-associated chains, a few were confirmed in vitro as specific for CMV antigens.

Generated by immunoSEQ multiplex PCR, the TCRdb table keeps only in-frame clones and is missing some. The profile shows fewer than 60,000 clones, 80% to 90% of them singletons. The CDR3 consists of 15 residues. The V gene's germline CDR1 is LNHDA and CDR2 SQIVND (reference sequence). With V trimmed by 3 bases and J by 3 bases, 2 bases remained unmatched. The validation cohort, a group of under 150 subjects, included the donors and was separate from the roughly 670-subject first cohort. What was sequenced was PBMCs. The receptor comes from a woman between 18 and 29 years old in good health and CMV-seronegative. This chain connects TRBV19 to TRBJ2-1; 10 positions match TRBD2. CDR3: CASSILAGDYNEQFF. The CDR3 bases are TGTGCCAGTAGTATTCTAGCGGGAGACTACAATGAGCAGTTCTTC.